Each of the 17 T cell receptor beta chains below was sequenced from the same sample in a study of regulatory T cells in long-lasting Graves disease. The time point: newly diagnosed GD, antithyroid drugs for less than 3 months. Preparation of the TCR library used RNA extracted from PBMCs. iRepertoire HTBI primers and Arm-PCR of CDR3 regions built TCR beta libraries. In TCRdb, the multiplex PCR reads were re-called with MiXCR into one record per CDR3 protein. The table lists 580,000 or so distinct CDR3 sequences, about 16% of them singletons. Separately, the same data were catalogued under a study of T cells in Graves' hyperthyroidism and ophthalmopathy.

Material: peripheral blood mononuclear cells (PBMCs), obtained at new diagnosis, from a patient treated with antithyroid drugs. The receptors originated from a man aged 18 to 29 with Graves disease.

This clonotype was picked up many times. The V and J genes are TRBV5-1 and TRBJ1-1; a possible D gene is TRBD1 (5 bases). The CDR3 is 13 amino acids. V dropped 0 bases and J dropped 7 bases, with 10 bases sitting between them. Germline V gene data show CDR1 as SGHRS and CDR2 as YFSETQ. The CDR3 sequence: CASSLGSGGEAFF. CDR3 coding DNA: TGCGCCAGCAGCTTGGGTTCTGGGGGTGAAGCTTTCTTT.

This clonotype was counted between two and nine times. The chain employs TRBV6-1 and TRBJ1-5, with 7 positions matching TRBD1. V shed 1 base and J 7 bases; nucleotides not matched to a gene: 7. The CDR3 has 15 amino acids. In germline, CDR1 is MNHNS, CDR2 SASEGT. CDR3 sequence reads: CASSEEAGGGQPQHF. Written as DNA, the CDR3 is TGTGCCAGCAGTGAAGAGGCAGGGGGGGGACAGCCCCAGCATTTT.

This clonotype was seen many times. The chain couples TRBV7-6 to TRBJ1-2, with 7 bases matching TRBD1. Germline CDR1 reads SGHVS; CDR2 reads FNYEAQ. The J segment lost 0 bases and the V segment lost 5 bases, leaving 3 bases of the junction unmatched. CDR3 length: 14 residues. The CDR3, as DNA: TGTGCCAGCAGCAAAGACAGGGCTAACTATGGCTACACCTTC. It specifies CASSKDRANYGYTF.

CDR3 nucleotide sequence: TGCGCCAGCAGCTGGACCCGCCCGGGTACAACTAATGAAAAACTGTTTTTT. Its protein is CASSWTRPGTTNEKLFF. This chain links TRBV5-1 with TRBJ1-4; no clear D. CDR1 is SGHRS and CDR2 is YFSETQ in the germline V gene. The CDR3 runs to 17 residues. V was cut by 3 bases and J by 0 bases, with 15 bases left in between.

For this clonotype: A much larger clonotype is one base distant, so this may be a read error. The CDR3 coding sequence is TGCAGTGCTAGAGGTCGGGGGGTGGGCACTGAAGCTTTCTTT. This gives the protein CSARGRGVGTEAFF. The gene calls are TRBV20-1 and TRBJ1-1; the D gene is possibly TRBD1 (5 bases). The V gene's germline CDR1 is DFQATT and CDR2 SNEGSKA (reference sequence). The CDR3 length is 14 residues. Trimming removed 1 base from V and 4 bases from J, with 13 bases in between.

In this sample, this clonotype turned up many times. V usage is TRBV30 and J usage is TRBJ1-1, with D maybe TRBD1 (5 bases). Germline lookup yields CDR1 GTSNPN and CDR2 SVGIG (reference sequence). This CDR3 contains 13 residues. Trimming took 0 bases from V and 4 from J, leaving 9 bases between them. The CDR3 coding sequence is TGTGCCTGGAGTGTAACAGGTTCCACTGAAGCTTTCTTT. This sequence encodes CAWSVTGSTEAFF.

This clonotype was seen repeatedly, ten times or more. The rearrangement uses TRBV6-5 and TRBJ1-1; 9 nucleotides align to TRBD1. Germline trimming cut 1 base from V and 0 bases from J; bases unmatched to any gene: 9. This CDR3 has 18 amino acids. Germline V gives CDR1 MNHEY, CDR2 SVGAGI. CDR3 nucleotide sequence: TGTGCCAGCAGTTACTGGGACAGGGAACGGGGAATGAACACTGAAGCTTTCTTT. It translates to CASSYWDRERGMNTEAFF.

This clonotype was seen many times. J is TRBJ1-6 and V is TRBV20-1; no definite D call. Germline CDR1 is DFQATT and CDR2 is SNEGSKA (reference sequence). The germline V and J ends were trimmed by 6 bases and 8 bases, with 23 bases remaining between them. This CDR3 comprises 16 residues. CDR3 coding DNA: TGCAGTGCGACCCGTCGGACCCGTCTTATGGATTCACCCCTCCACTTT. Translation gives CSATRRTRLMDSPLHF.

This clonotype occurred a few times. The J gene is TRBJ1-2, the V gene TRBV28; D not certain. Trimming stripped 2 bases from V and 4 bases from J, with 14 bases between. CDR1 MDHEN and CDR2 SYDVKM come from the germline V gene. The CDR3 length is 15 residues. The CDR3 DNA sequence: TGTGCCAGCAGTTTAGGGCGCCTAGGTATCTATGGCTACACCTTC. This sequence encodes CASSLGRLGIYGYTF.

This clonotype was found a few times. The chain employs TRBV20-1 and TRBJ2-3; D may be TRBD2 (6 bases). The CDR3 spans 13 residues. V lost 3 bases to trimming and J lost 1 base, with 8 bases between them. The germline CDR1 and CDR2 sequences are DFQATT and SNEGSKA (reference sequence). The DNA of the CDR3 is TGCAGTGCTAGGGACTACCGCACAGATACGCAGTATTTT. Translation: CSARDYRTDTQYF.

The rearrangement links TRBV24-1 to TRBJ2-7, with a tentative D call TRBD1 (6 bases). Germline CDR1 reads KGHDR; CDR2 reads SFDVKD. The CDR3 is made up of 15 amino acids. V was cut by 5 bases and J by 3 bases, with 16 bases left in between. CDR3 nucleotides: TGTGCCACCAGTGTCCGTCGCAGGGGCGGCTACGAGCAGTACTTC. Amino acid sequence: CATSVRRRGGYEQYF.

This clonotype was seen many times. This chain links TRBV29-1 with TRBJ2-5, with D unresolved. Germline lookup yields CDR1 SQVTM and CDR2 ANQGSEA. The V and J ends lost 6 bases and 1 base respectively, with 9 bases between them. This CDR3 is 12 amino acids long. CDR3 protein: CSVPDIQETQYF. DNA of the CDR3: TGCAGCGTCCCAGATATCCAAGAGACCCAGTACTTC.

This clonotype was seen ten or more times. The rearrangement links TRBV27 to TRBJ1-5; 10 nucleotides line up with TRBD1. V was clipped by 8 bases and J by 5 bases; unmatched bases: 3. The CDR3 is 13 residues long. CDR1 and CDR2 (germline): MNHEY, SMNVEV (reference sequence). This CDR3 is CASSGQGYQPQHF. CDR3 in DNA: TGTGCCAGCTCGGGACAGGGGTATCAGCCCCAGCATTTT.

The chain has TRBV29-1 and TRBJ1-1; D is undetermined. V lost 5 bases to trimming and J lost 1 base, with 11 bases between them. The CDR3 spans 13 residues. The germline V gene has CDR1 SQVTM and CDR2 ANQGSEA. The CDR3 spells CSVKTAPNTEAFF. The CDR3 DNA follows: TGCAGCGTTAAAACCGCACCGAACACTGAAGCTTTCTTT.

This clonotype was detected only a few times. The V gene is TRBV6-2 or TRBV6-3, the J gene TRBJ2-2, with 8 nucleotides matching TRBD2. V lost 7 bases and J lost 0; bases outside the gene matches: 4. CDR1 is MNHEY and CDR2 is SVGEGT in the germline V gene. The CDR3 extends over 15 amino acids. The CDR3 coding sequence is TGTGCCAGCAAATTAGCGGGAACGAACACCGGGGAGCTGTTTTTT. Protein: CASKLAGTNTGELFF.

This clonotype was observed at least ten times. The chain is built from TRBV27 and TRBJ2-5, with D perhaps matching TRBD1 (6 bases). V lost 2 bases to trimming and J lost 4 bases, with 17 bases between them. This CDR3 comprises 16 residues. Germline V gives CDR1 MNHEY, CDR2 SMNVEV (reference sequence). The CDR3 region is CASSLGTQDIGETQYF. The CDR3 nucleotides read TGTGCCAGCAGTTTAGGGACACAGGACATTGGAGAGACCCAGTACTTC.

For this clonotype: A much more abundant neighbour one base away suggests this may be a read error. The chain joins TRBV7-3 to TRBJ2-5; 14 bases match TRBD2. After removal of 2 bases from V and 13 bases from J, the junction contained 9 bases not matched to a gene. Germline CDR1 SGHTA, CDR2 FQGTGA. The CDR3 is made up of 15 amino acids. The CDR3 sequence: CASSLVGTSGSPRYF. The CDR3, as DNA: TGTGCCAGCAGCTTAGTTGGGACTAGCGGGAGCCCCCGGTACTTC.